The 25 T cell receptor beta chains presented below share a single source sample, sequenced in a study of cytomegalovirus exposure and HLA in healthy donors. PCR involved 60 Vbeta and 13 Jbeta primers. Data came from immunoSEQ multiplex PCR; TCRdb stores just in-frame clones and leaves some out. The data show roughly 150,000 clones, around 82% seen once. Sequences were obtained from PBMCs. The receptors originated from a woman aged 50 to 60 in good health and CMV-seropositive.

The rearrangement uses TRBV19 and TRBJ2-5; TRBD2 matches at 11 bases. The J call may be faulty, since TRBJ2-7 better matches the DNA end. The CDR3 extends over 16 amino acids. The germline gives CDR1 LNHDA, CDR2 SQIVND (reference sequence). The CDR3 here is CASSIFGTSGSYEQYF. The CDR3, as DNA: TGTGCCAGTAGTATCTTCGGGACTAGCGGATCCTACGAGCAGTACTTC.

The V and J genes are TRBV10-3 and TRBJ1-6; 9 nucleotides match TRBD1. The CDR3 has 13 residues. With 8 bases clipped from V and 7 bases from J, the junction kept 3 bases outside the gene matches. The germline CDR1 and CDR2 sequences are ENHRY and SYGVKD. The CDR3 reads CAIRQGENSPLHF. The CDR3 DNA follows: TGTGCCATCCGACAGGGGGAAAATTCACCCCTCCACTTT.

This sequence joins TRBV12-5 and TRBJ2-7, with D maybe TRBD1 (6 bases). Germline V gene sequence: CDR1 LGHNT, CDR2 FRNRAP. The CDR3 consists of 12 residues. V was shortened by 5 bases and J by 3 bases, with 8 bases between the two germline ends. The CDR3 DNA sequence: TGTGCTAGTGGTACAGGGAACTACGAGCAGTACTTC. The encoded protein is CASGTGNYEQYF.

This chain connects TRBV29-1 to TRBJ1-1; 8 nucleotides match TRBD1. The CDR3 is 16 residues long. The germline CDR1 and CDR2 sequences are SQVTM and ANQGSEA. With V trimmed by 1 base and J by 6 bases, 13 bases remained unmatched. CDR3 region: CSVEGWQGAKGPEAFF. CDR3 coding DNA: TGCAGCGTTGAAGGGTGGCAGGGGGCGAAAGGCCCTGAAGCTTTCTTT.

V is TRBV6-5 and J is TRBJ1-5; D might be TRBD1 (5 bases). V was pared by 6 bases and J by 3 bases, with 12 bases between. The CDR3 covers 14 residues. The germline V gene has CDR1 MNHEY and CDR2 SVGAGI. The CDR3 loop reads CASSPPGINQPQHF. CDR3 in DNA: TGTGCCAGCAGCCCACCAGGGATCAATCAGCCCCAGCATTTT.

The chain is built from TRBV29-1 and TRBJ1-1; maybe TRBD1 (5 bases). The CDR3 is 13 amino acids. CDR1 is SQVTM, CDR2 ANQGSEA, per germline. Trimming pared 1 base from V and 4 bases from J, leaving 10 bases between. The CDR3 DNA sequence: TGCAGCGTTGAAGGGGGCTTCGGCACTGAAGCTTTCTTT. Protein: CSVEGGFGTEAFF.

This clone was counted once. This rearrangement joins TRBV9 to TRBJ2-7, with 10 bases identical to TRBD1. The CDR3 spans 14 residues. Unmatched junction bases numbered 11, after V lost 7 bases and J lost 7 bases. CDR1 SGDLS and CDR2 YYNGEE come from the germline V gene. The CDR3 DNA follows: TGTGCCAGCCGCCTGGGGGACAGGGGTGGAGAGCAGTACTTC. Residues: CASRLGDRGGEQYF.

This chain uses TRBV19 with TRBJ2-7; 7 bases match TRBD1. The CDR3 is 14 residues long. Germline trimming cut 6 bases from V and 1 base from J; bases unmatched to any gene: 6. Germline-derived CDR1 and CDR2 are LNHDA and SQIVND (reference sequence). Here the CDR3 reads CASRDGDRSYEQYF. CDR3 DNA sequence: TGTGCCAGTAGGGACGGGGACAGATCCTACGAGCAGTACTTC.

The gene calls are TRBV27 and TRBJ2-7; D is unresolved. The CDR3 has 13 residues. V lost 7 bases, J lost 0 bases, and 10 bases lay in between. The germline V gene has CDR1 MNHEY and CDR2 SMNVEV (reference sequence). Here the CDR3 reads CASKHSSSYEQYF. The CDR3 DNA sequence: TGTGCCAGCAAGCATTCAAGCTCCTACGAGCAGTACTTC.

The rearrangement joins TRBV18 to TRBJ2-3; 9 nucleotides agree with TRBD1. From germline, CDR1 is KGHSH and CDR2 LQKENI. Unmatched junction bases numbered 11, after V lost 6 bases and J lost 1 base. The CDR3 spans 17 residues. DNA of the CDR3: TGTGCCAGCTCCGCCGGACAGGGGATATTTGGCACAGATACGCAGTATTTT. It encodes CASSAGQGIFGTDTQYF.

CDR3 coding DNA: TGTGCCAACCGGACTAGCAGCACAGATACGCAGTATTTT. Translating it yields CANRTSSTDTQYF. This chain joins TRBV2 and TRBJ2-3; 8 bases align to TRBD2. This CDR3 is 13 amino acids long. Germline CDR1 SNHLY, CDR2 FYNNEI. The trim removed 10 bases at V and 0 bases at J, leaving 3 bases unmatched.

This clone has just a few counts. The chain is built from TRBV6-5 and TRBJ2-3; D is possibly TRBD1 (5 bases). Trimming cost V 2 bases and J 2 bases, with 8 bases left between them. The CDR3 extends over 14 amino acids. CDR1 is MNHEY and CDR2 is SVGAGI in the germline V gene. Here the CDR3 reads CASSYAGPTDTQYF. The CDR3 coding sequence is TGTGCCAGCAGTTACGCAGGGCCCACAGATACGCAGTATTTT.

V and J are TRBV2 and TRBJ2-7; 7 bases match TRBD1. V gave up 7 bases and J gave up 3 bases; unmatched junction bases: 6. CDR3 size: 13 residues. Germline CDR1 and CDR2: SNHLY and FYNNEI. CDR3 sequence (DNA): TGTGCCAGCAAGTGGGACAGCCTCTACGAGCAGTACTTC. Protein product: CASKWDSLYEQYF.

The V and J genes are TRBV2 and TRBJ2-7, with TRBD2 as a possible D gene (7 bases). CDR1 is SNHLY, CDR2 FYNNEI, per germline. The V gene lost 6 bases and the J gene lost 2 bases, with 8 bases spanning the gap. This CDR3 spans 12 amino acids. The CDR3 reads CASRGGAYEQYF. The CDR3 DNA follows: TGTGCCAGCAGAGGGGGGGCCTACGAGCAGTACTTC.

This CDR3 reads CASRRGQGTYGYTF. In nucleotides, the CDR3 is TGTGCCAGCAGGAGGGGACAGGGCACATATGGCTACACCTTC. The chain combines TRBV28 with TRBJ1-2; 9 bases match TRBD1. Germline-derived CDR1 and CDR2 are MDHEN and SYDVKM. The CDR3 runs 14 residues. V trimming: 6 bases; J trimming: 5 bases; junction bases outside the gene matches: 7.

In its sample, this clone was seen once. This chain joins TRBV30 and TRBJ1-2, with D possibly being TRBD1 (5 bases). The CDR3 is 14 amino acids. V was pared by 0 bases and J by 4 bases, with 12 bases between. Germline V lookup: CDR1 GTSNPN, CDR2 SVGIG (reference sequence). In DNA, the CDR3 is TGTGCCTGGAGTGTACGGGGGAGCACCTATGGCTACACCTTC. Amino acid sequence: CAWSVRGSTYGYTF.

The rearrangement links TRBV30 to TRBJ2-1; no definite D call. V lost 0 bases and J 5 bases, leaving 8 bases between the germline ends. Germline V gene data show CDR1 as GTSNPN and CDR2 as SVGIG (reference sequence). The CDR3 length is 13 residues. CDR3 amino acids: CAWSVSRDNEQFF. The DNA of the CDR3 is TGTGCCTGGAGTGTGAGTAGAGACAATGAGCAGTTCTTC.

This clone was seen a handful of times. The rearrangement joins TRBV7-2 to TRBJ1-1, with a possible D match to TRBD1 (5 bases). The CDR3 has 14 residues. Trimming took off 8 bases at V and 3 bases at J, with 16 bases between the two ends. The germline V gene has CDR1 SGHTA and CDR2 FQGNSA. CDR3 DNA sequence: TGTGCCAGCGCCCTGGGGGGGTGGGACACTGAAGCTTTCTTT. Its translation is CASALGGWDTEAFF.

This clone came up many times. The gene calls are TRBV6-5 and TRBJ1-1; weak D call: TRBD1 (5 bases). Trimming shortened V by 2 bases and J by 4 bases, and 11 bases separated the two germline ends. Germline CDR1 reads MNHEY; CDR2 reads SVGAGI. The CDR3 has 14 amino acids. The CDR3 nucleotides read TGTGCCAGCAGTTACGGGAGCGGGGGCACTGAAGCTTTCTTT. Protein sequence: CASSYGSGGTEAFF.

With regard to this clone: The junction departs from the called germline gene at one end, perhaps through a read error. The chain carries TRBV6-1 and TRBJ1-1; D not resolved. Germline CDR1 reads MNHNS; CDR2 reads SASEGT. CDR3 length equals 12 residues. In DNA form, the CDR3 reads TGTGTCAGCACGGTAACGAACACTGAAGCTTTCTTT. It codes for CVSTVTNTEAFF.

V and J are TRBV11-2 and TRBJ2-4, with D maybe TRBD1 (5 bases). The CDR3 runs to 18 residues. V lost 1 base and J 0 bases, leaving 16 bases between the germline ends. Germline CDR1 SGHAT, CDR2 FQNNGV. The CDR3 protein is CASSLGRVAALAKNIQYF. The CDR3 DNA is TGTGCCAGCAGCTTAGGCAGGGTGGCAGCACTAGCCAAAAACATTCAGTACTTC. Using reference TRBV11-2 and TRBJ2-4 for the parts outside the CDR3, the full variable domain is EAGVAQSPRYKIIEKRQSVAFWCNPISGHATLYWYQQILGQGPKLLIQFQNNGVVDDSQLPKDRFSAERLKGVDSTLKIQPAKLEDSAVYLCASSLGRVAALAKNIQYFGAGTRLSVL.

The chain uses TRBV6-5 and TRBJ2-4, with D unclear. CDR3 length equals 16 residues. V lost 2 bases and J 0 bases, leaving 11 bases between the germline ends. In germline, CDR1 is MNHEY, CDR2 SVGAGI. CDR3 DNA: TGTGCCAGCAGTTACGAATCTACTCTAGCCAAAAACATTCAGTACTTC. This encodes CASSYESTLAKNIQYF.

This clone occurred a few times. In DNA form, the CDR3 reads TGTGCCAGCAGTACCTCGCTATCCACGGCCAAAAACATTCAGTACTTC. As protein: CASSTSLSTAKNIQYF. The V call is TRBV27, the J call TRBJ2-4; no clear D. Looked up from germline, CDR1 is MNHEY and CDR2 is SMNVEV (reference sequence). Trimming took off 5 bases at V and 1 base at J, with 15 bases between the two ends. The CDR3 runs to 16 residues.

J is TRBJ2-2 and V is TRBV11-3; a possible D gene is TRBD2 (5 bases). The CDR3 has 16 amino acids. Trimming removed 3 bases from V and 1 base from J, with 12 bases in between. Germline-derived CDR1 and CDR2 are SGHNT and YENEEA. The DNA for the CDR3 is TGTGCCAGCAGCTTCTCTGGTAGCGTGAACACCGGGGAGCTGTTTTTT. This gives the protein CASSFSGSVNTGELFF.

Only one count was recorded for this clone. This sequence joins TRBV15 and TRBJ1-1; D remains unclear. Trimming took 4 bases from V and 5 from J, leaving 11 bases between them. CDR3 length: 13 residues. Germline values: CDR1 LNHNV, CDR2 YYDKDF (reference sequence). The CDR3 DNA follows: TGTGCCACCAGCAAGCAGGCTCGGACTGAAGCTTTCTTT. This gives the protein CATSKQARTEAFF.